The clone carrying this T cell receptor (beta chain) was detected a few times. Antigen: not known. TCR beta cDNA libraries included unique molecular identifiers. TCRdb used MiXCR to reprocess the PCR reads, holding one entry per CDR3 protein. The repertoire holds approximately 400,000 distinct CDR3 sequences, with roughly 30% as singletons. The data stem from a study of post-analysis software for immune sequencing data. General study results and limits: In patients, roughly five TRBV segments were more frequent than in controls, with TRBV5-6, TRBV5-1 and TRBV20-1 among them.

The CDR3 loop spans 14 amino acids. Trimming took 5 bases from V and 3 from J, leaving 12 bases between them. The germline V gene has CDR1 SGHTA and CDR2 FQGTGA. The sample was blood. The clonotype was recovered from a girl aged 5-17 years with multiple sclerosis. This rearrangement joins TRBV7-3 to TRBJ2-3; D not certain. The CDR3 bases are TGTGCCAGCAGCCCCGGGCCTATGACAGATACGCAGTATTTT. Translated: CASSPGPMTDTQYF.